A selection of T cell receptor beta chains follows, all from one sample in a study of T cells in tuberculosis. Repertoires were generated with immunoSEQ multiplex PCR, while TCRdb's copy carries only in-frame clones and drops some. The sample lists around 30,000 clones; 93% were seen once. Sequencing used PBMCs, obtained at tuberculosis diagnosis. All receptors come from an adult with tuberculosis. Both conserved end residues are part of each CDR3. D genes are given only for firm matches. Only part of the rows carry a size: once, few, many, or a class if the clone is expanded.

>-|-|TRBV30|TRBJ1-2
TGTGCCTGGAGTGTAGGGGGTGACTATGGCTACACCTTC
CAWSVGGDYGYTF
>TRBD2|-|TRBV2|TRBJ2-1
TGTGCCAGCAGTGCTCCCCGCGGGGGAGCGTCCTACAATGAGCAGTTCTTC
CASSAPRGGASYNEQFF
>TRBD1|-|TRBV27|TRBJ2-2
TGTGCCAGCAGTCCTCCCGAGGGGGCTACCACCGGGGAGCTGTTTTTT
CASSPPEGATTGELFF
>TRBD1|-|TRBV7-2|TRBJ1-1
TGTGCCAGCAGCGCACAGGGGCCTTCTAAAGCTTTCTTT
CASSAQGPSKAFF
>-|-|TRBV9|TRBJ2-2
TGTGCCAGCAGCGTAGTGACAGGAGGGGAGCTGTTTTTT
CASSVVTGGELFF
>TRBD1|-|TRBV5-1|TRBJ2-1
TGCGCCAGCAGCTTGGACAGGGGAAATGAGCAGTTCTTC
CASSLDRGNEQFF
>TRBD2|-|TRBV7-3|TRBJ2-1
TGTGCCAGCAGCCCCGGCGGGACTAGCGGTGCCAATGAGCAGTTCTTC
CASSPGGTSGANEQFF
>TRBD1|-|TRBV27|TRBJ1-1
TGTGCCAGCAGTCTCCAGGGGGCGGGCACTGAAGCTTTCTTT
CASSLQGAGTEAFF
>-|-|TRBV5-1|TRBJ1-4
TGCGCCAGCAGCTTTTCGGGGGCAACTAATGAAAAACTGTTTTTT
CASSFSGATNEKLFF
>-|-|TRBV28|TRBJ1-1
TGTGCCAGCAGCCCCCGCCTTATACAGGGTAACGCTTTCTTT
CASSPRLIQGNAFF
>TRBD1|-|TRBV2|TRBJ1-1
TGTGCCAGCAGGGCGACAGGGGTTAACATGAACACTGAAGCTTTCTTT
CASRATGVNMNTEAFF
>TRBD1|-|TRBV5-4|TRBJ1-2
TGTGCCAGCAGCTTAGGGACAGCTAACTATGGCTACACCTTC
CASSLGTANYGYTF
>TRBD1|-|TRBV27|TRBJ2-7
TGTGCCAGCAGCTCTCCCGGGGACAGGGCCTACGAGCAGTACTTC
CASSSPGDRAYEQYF
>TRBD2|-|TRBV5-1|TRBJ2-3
TGCGCCAGCAGCTTGGCGACTAGCGGGGGCACAGATACGCAGTATTTT
CASSLATSGGTDTQYF
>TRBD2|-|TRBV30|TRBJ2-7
TGTGCCTGGACCACGGGGCTAGCGGGAGCTAAGGAGCAGTACTTC
CAWTTGLAGAKEQYF
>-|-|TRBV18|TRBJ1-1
TGTGCCAGCTCACCAAGGACACCGAACACTGAAGCTTTCTTT
CASSPRTPNTEAFF
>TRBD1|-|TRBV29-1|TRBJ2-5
TGCAGCGCCCCGGGACAGGGGGGCCGGCAAGAGACCCAGTACTTC
CSAPGQGGRQETQYF
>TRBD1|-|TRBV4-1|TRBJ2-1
TGCGCCAGCAGCCCAGAACCGGGACAGGGATACAATGAGCAGTTCTTC
CASSPEPGQGYNEQFF
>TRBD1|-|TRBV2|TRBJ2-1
TGTGCCCATAGGACAGGGAGCTCCTACAATGAGCAGTTCTTC
CAHRTGSSYNEQFF
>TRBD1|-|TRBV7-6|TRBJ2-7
TGTGCCAGCAGCTTAGCCCCATCTGGACAGGGGGCTTCCTACGAGCAGTACTTC
CASSLAPSGQGASYEQYF
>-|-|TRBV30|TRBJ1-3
TGTGCCTGGAGTGTACGAGGAGGGGACACCATATATTTT
CAWSVRGGDTIYF
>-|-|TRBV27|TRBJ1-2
TGTGCCAGCAGCTCGGCGCGGGGTTATGGCTACACCTTC
CASSSARGYGYTF
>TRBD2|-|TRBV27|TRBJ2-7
TGTGCTACGATGCGGCGGGGACTAGCGGATAGCTCCTACGAGCAGTACTTC
CATMRRGLADSSYEQYF
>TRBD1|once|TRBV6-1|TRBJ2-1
TGTGCCAGCAGTGAAGGACAGGGGTTGAGGAATGAGCAGTTCTTC
CASSEGQGLRNEQFF